This T cell receptor beta chain originates from a study of T cells in women clearing cervical HPV infection. The length of the CDR3 is 11 residues. Germline assignment: CDR1 DFQATT and CDR2 SNEGSKA (reference sequence). Trimming cost V 3 bases and J 5 bases, with 8 bases left between them. In the case of this clone: From the germline J gene comes the end of the CDR3, since the read stops 3 residues before it.

The table came from immunoSEQ multiplex PCR; TCRdb's copy has only in-frame clones and leaves some out. This table holds around 44,000 clones. The origin of this receptor is a woman aged 18 to 75 with a cervical HPV16 infection that either progressed to CIN3+ or cleared (not recorded which). What was sequenced was blood buffy coat. This rearrangement joins TRBV20-1 to TRBJ2-7; the D gene is possibly TRBD2 (5 bases). Incomplete CDR3 DNA: TGCAGTGCTAGTACGGGGAACGAG. Translating it yields CSASTGNE. The whole CDR3 protein reads CSASTGNEQYF.